This T cell receptor beta chain was recovered during a study of OX40 agonist ivuxolimab in advanced cancers. Study-level information: The patients got ivuxolimab, which is an agonistic anti-OX40 (CD134) antibody.

Study conclusions and caveats: Among the nonresponders, some also had low normalized T-cell clonal expansion. Among the lowest peripheral clonal expansion occurred in 0.1-3.0 mg/kg partial responders. Mean expanded clone counts were higher in CD8+ than CD4+ T cells.

CDR3 size: 15 residues. The V segment lost 7 bases and the J segment 4 bases; nucleotides outside the gene matches: 12. In germline, CDR1 is LNHDA, CDR2 SQIVND (reference sequence). This clone has more than one count but fewer than ten. Antigen specificity is unknown. Repertoires were generated with immunoSEQ multiplex PCR, while TCRdb's copy carries only in-frame clones and drops some. The repertoire holds about 90,000 clones, over 80% seen once, with around 7.4% in the top ten. The gene calls are TRBV19 and TRBJ2-7, with TRBD1 matching 8 bases. The specimen comprised CD4+ or CD8+ T cells sorted from blood, sampled in a trial of the OX40 agonist ivuxolimab. This TCR was sampled from an adult with an advanced solid tumor such as melanoma, head and neck, liver or kidney cancer. The CDR3 sequence: CASIPDRAPKYEQYF. CDR3 coding DNA: TGTGCCAGTATCCCGGACAGGGCCCCGAAATACGAGCAGTACTTC.